A single sample gave rise to the 7 T cell receptor beta chains below, sequenced in a study of CD8 T cells in ankylosing spondylitis. Findings and limits, study-wide: A TCR beta motif made of 7 to 9 highly homologous variants seemed typical of ankylosing spondylitis blood.

Antigens of these TCRs are unknown. From the 5' RACE reads, TCRdb called clonotypes with MiXCR, one entry per CDR3 protein. The sample lists 670,000 or so distinct CDR3 sequences, around 17% occurring once. Material: blood, either unsorted or a sorted T cell fraction (not recorded which). All receptors derive from a male donor with ankylosing spondylitis.

In this sample, this clonotype turned up a few times. The rearrangement links TRBV11-2 to TRBJ2-7; 12 bases map to TRBD2. Germline trimming cut 5 bases from V and 1 base from J; bases unmatched to any gene: 6. The V gene's germline CDR1 is SGHAT and CDR2 FQNNGV. The CDR3 loop spans 16 amino acids. CDR3 amino acids: CASSVSGTSGSYEQYF. The CDR3 DNA follows: TGTGCCAGCAGCGTATCTGGGACTAGCGGGTCCTACGAGCAGTACTTC.

V gene TRBV2 combines with J gene TRBJ1-5, with D possibly being TRBD1 (6 bases). The germline V gene encodes CDR1 SNHLY and CDR2 FYNNEI. The CDR3 length is 13 residues. Trimming took 3 bases from V and 4 from J, leaving 7 bases between them. The CDR3 sequence: CASSDQGNQPQHF. CDR3 in DNA: TGTGCCAGCAGTGATCAGGGGAATCAGCCCCAGCATTTT.

There are a few counts of this clonotype. J is TRBJ1-2 and V is TRBV7-2, with 8 bases that match TRBD1. V was pared by 4 bases and J by 6 bases, with 7 bases of the junction left unmatched. Germline-derived CDR1 and CDR2 are SGHTA and FQGNSA. The CDR3 has 14 residues. CDR3 nucleotide sequence: TGTGCCAGCAGCTACGAGTCAGGGGGCGATGGCTACACCTTC. Translating gives CASSYESGGDGYTF.

This clonotype was seen only a few times. The J gene is TRBJ2-1, the V gene TRBV20-1; 7 nucleotides match TRBD2. V trimming: 0 bases; J trimming: 4 bases; junction bases outside the gene matches: 12. CDR1 DFQATT and CDR2 SNEGSKA come from the germline V gene (reference sequence). This CDR3 region has 17 residues. Here the CDR3 reads CSARDGLAATIYNEQFF. The CDR3 DNA is TGCAGTGCTAGAGATGGGCTAGCGGCTACAATTTACAATGAGCAGTTCTTC.

This clonotype was detected only a few times. The CDR3 loop reads CASSQEWANNEQFF. In DNA form, the CDR3 reads TGCGCCAGCAGCCAAGAATGGGCAAACAATGAGCAGTTCTTC. This sequence joins TRBV4-1 and TRBJ2-1, with unresolved D. From germline, CDR1 is MGHRA and CDR2 YSYEKL. V was trimmed by 0 bases and J by 5 bases, leaving 8 bases between them. The CDR3 loop spans 14 amino acids.

The chain couples TRBV5-5 to TRBJ1-3, with D perhaps matching TRBD1 (5 bases). Germline V gives CDR1 SGHKS, CDR2 YYEKEE (reference sequence). V dropped 1 base and J dropped 4 bases, with 24 bases sitting between them. There are 19 residues in the CDR3. The CDR3 bases are TGTGCCAGCAGCTTGTGGCACGACGGGGGTTCCTCGTACGGAAACACCATATATTTT. Amino acid sequence: CASSLWHDGGSSYGNTIYF.

The J gene is TRBJ2-3, the V gene TRBV21-1; TRBD2 reflects the table's D call only, with no check against the DNA. TRBV21-1 is a known pseudogene. CDR3 length equals 14 residues. DNA of the CDR3: TGTGCCAGCAGGTGTGGGACTAGAAGGGATACGCAGTATTTT. This codes for CASRCGTRRDTQYF.